Listed here are 5 T cell receptor beta chains from one sample, sequenced in a study of blood T cell repertoires in COVID-19. Assay: immunoSEQ multiplex PCR; the TCRdb copy retains only in-frame clones and omits some. The data contain over 200,000 clones, approximately 87% of them seen just once; the ten biggest clones take up around 2.5%. What was sequenced was peripheral blood. Receptor source: a woman in her seventies with active or convalescent COVID-19.

This clone appeared a few times. The rearrangement links TRBV7-8 to TRBJ1-2; a possible D gene is TRBD1 (6 bases). The CDR3 totals 17 residues. The V gene's germline CDR1 is SGHVS and CDR2 FQNEAQ. V shed 2 bases and J shed 4 bases, with 20 bases lying between them. As DNA, the CDR3 is TGTGCCAGCAGCTTATTCGGTGGGGCGACAGGCACCTATGGCTACACCTTC. This sequence encodes CASSLFGGATGTYGYTF. The entire variable domain, with the rest obtained from reference TRBV7-8 and TRBJ1-2, is as follows: GAGVSQSPRYKVAKRGQDVALRCDPISGHVSLFWYQQALGQGPEFLTYFQNEAQLDKSGLPSDRFFAERPEGSVSTLKIQRTQQEDSAVYLCASSLFGGATGTYGYTFGSGTRLTVV.

The chain has TRBV2 and TRBJ2-1; possible D gene TRBD2, 7 bases. This CDR3 has 16 residues. V was cut by 8 bases and J by 6 bases, with 23 bases left in between. Germline-derived CDR1 and CDR2 are SNHLY and FYNNEI. The CDR3 loop is CASGGFGGPTANEQFF. CDR3 coding DNA: TGTGCCAGCGGAGGTTTCGGGGGGCCGACCGCCAATGAGCAGTTCTTC. Complete variable domain (other parts from reference TRBV2 and TRBJ2-1): EPEVTQTPSHQVTQMGQEVILRCVPISNHLYFYWYRQILGQKVEFLVSFYNNEISEKSEIFDDQFSVERPDGSNFTLKIRSTKLEDSAMYFCASGGFGGPTANEQFFGPGTRLTVL.

V gene TRBV6-5 combines with J gene TRBJ2-5, with D possibly matching TRBD1 (5 bases). CDR1 MNHEY and CDR2 SVGAGI come from the germline V gene. The CDR3 is 13 residues long. With 6 bases removed from V and 3 bases from J, the gap between germline ends came to 11 bases. CDR3 residues: CASRPAGKETQYF. The CDR3 DNA reads as TGTGCCAGCAGGCCCGCAGGGAAAGAGACCCAGTACTTC.

The rearrangement links TRBV11-2 to TRBJ2-7; D may be TRBD1 (6 bases). Trimming removed 5 bases at V and 3 bases at J, with 17 bases between. Germline V lookup: CDR1 SGHAT, CDR2 FQNNGV. This CDR3 is built from 15 residues. The CDR3 sequence is CASSPSRGAHYEQYF. Written as DNA, the CDR3 is TGTGCCAGCAGCCCAAGCAGGGGCGCCCACTACGAGCAGTACTTC.

The rearrangement uses TRBV5-1 and TRBJ1-1; tentatively, D is TRBD1 (5 bases). This CDR3 is built from 15 residues. Germline loops: CDR1 SGHRS, CDR2 YFSETQ. With 0 bases removed from V and 5 bases from J, the gap between germline ends came to 14 bases. The CDR3 loop reads CASSLASAKGTEAFF. The DNA of the CDR3 is TGCGCCAGCAGCTTGGCCTCTGCTAAGGGGACTGAAGCTTTCTTT. Full variable domain (missing parts from reference TRBV5-1 and TRBJ1-1): KAGVTQTPRYLIKTRGQQVTLSCSPISGHRSVSWYQQTPGQGLQFLFEYFSETQRNKGNFPGRFSGRQFSNSRSEMNVSTLELGDSALYLCASSLASAKGTEAFFGQGTRLTVV.